The 13 T cell receptor beta chains below all came from one sample that was sequenced in a study of blood T cell repertoires in COVID-19. Sequencing used immunoSEQ multiplex PCR; TCRdb keeps in-frame clones, though not all of them. The table shows about 290,000 clones, with roughly 85% occurring only once. Sequenced input: peripheral blood. These receptors were collected from a woman in her twenties or thirties with active or convalescent COVID-19.

Concerning this clone itself: Relative to the germline gene, one junction end is altered; a read error may explain this. The chain employs TRBV7-7 and TRBJ2-5; D ambiguous. The CDR3 consists of 13 residues. Germline CDR1 and CDR2: SSHAT and FNYEAQ (reference sequence). This chain's CDR3 is CASSLTWKETQYF. The CDR3 DNA is TGTGCTAGCAGCTTGACATGGAAAGAGACCCAGTACTTC. The full variable domain, completed using reference TRBV7-7 and TRBJ2-5, is GAGVSQSPRYKVTKRGQDVTLRCDPISSHATLYWYQQALGQGPEFLTYFNYEAQPDKSGLPSDRFSAERPEGSISTLTIQRTEQRDSAMYRCASSLTWKETQYFGPGTRLLVL.

V gene TRBV6-5 combines with J gene TRBJ2-7, with TRBD2 matching 7 bases. Germline loops: CDR1 MNHEY, CDR2 SVGAGI. The CDR3 extends over 12 amino acids. V trimming: 9 bases; J trimming: 5 bases; junction bases outside the gene matches: 7. The CDR3 reads CASGGEVHEQYF. The CDR3 DNA sequence: TGTGCCAGTGGGGGGGAGGTACACGAGCAGTACTTC.

This chain links TRBV7-9 with TRBJ2-7, with a possible D match to TRBD2 (7 bases). CDR1 is SEHNR and CDR2 is FQNEAQ in the germline V gene (reference sequence). The V gene lost 5 bases and the J gene lost 4 bases, with 18 bases spanning the gap. CDR3 length: 15 amino acids. CDR3 amino acids: CASSGEGGIPYEQYF. CDR3 DNA: TGTGCCAGCAGCGGGGAGGGGGGTATCCCTTACGAGCAGTACTTC.

The V call is TRBV7-2, the J call TRBJ2-7; 11 positions agree with TRBD2. CDR3 size: 15 residues. The germline CDR1 and CDR2 sequences are SGHTA and FQGNSA. V lost 1 base to trimming and J lost 2 bases; unmatched junction nucleotides: 1. The CDR3 here is CASSLVTSGTYEQYF. The CDR3 nucleotides are TGTGCCAGCAGCTTAGTGACTAGCGGGACCTACGAGCAGTACTTC.

The J gene is TRBJ1-2, the V gene TRBV7-9; TRBD1 matches 9 bases. J was trimmed by 8 bases and V by 5 bases; bases with no gene match: 6. Germline V gives CDR1 SEHNR, CDR2 FQNEAQ (reference sequence). The length of the CDR3 is 13 residues. Here the CDR3 reads CASSKQGARGYTF. CDR3 bases: TGTGCCAGCAGCAAACAGGGGGCTCGGGGCTACACCTTC.

The table lists this clone with a count of one. The CDR3 nucleotides are TGTGCCTGGAACCACAGGGGCCCGCGTGGAAACACCATATATTTT. It encodes CAWNHRGPRGNTIYF. This chain links TRBV30 with TRBJ1-3; TRBD1 aligns across 7 bases. J lost 3 bases, V lost 4 bases, and 9 bases had no gene match. The CDR3 spans 15 residues. Germline loops: CDR1 GTSNPN, CDR2 SVGIG (reference sequence).

This clone occurred once. The V call is TRBV5-1, the J call TRBJ2-5; TRBD1 might be the D (6 bases). CDR1 and CDR2 from the germline V gene are SGHRS and YFSETQ. This CDR3 has 15 amino acids. Trimming left V 4 bases short and J 4 bases short, with 17 bases between. CDR3: CASSPSTGSGETQYF. The CDR3 DNA sequence: TGCGCCAGCAGCCCCTCTACAGGGTCTGGAGAGACCCAGTACTTC.

The chain links TRBV28 to TRBJ2-7; D possibly corresponds to TRBD1 (6 bases). The V gene's germline CDR1 is MDHEN and CDR2 SYDVKM. V dropped 4 bases and J dropped 5 bases, with 24 bases sitting between them. CDR3 length equals 17 residues. CDR3 in amino acids: CASSSFRDTHPRDEQYF. The CDR3 region has the DNA TGTGCCAGCAGTTCATTCCGGGACACCCATCCCCGAGACGAGCAGTACTTC.

This chain uses TRBV6-5 with TRBJ1-2, with TRBD1 matching over 7 bases. CDR3 length: 16 residues. Germline-derived CDR1 and CDR2 are MNHEY and SVGAGI. Trimming took 0 bases from V and 2 from J; bases not matched to a gene: 6. This CDR3 reads CASSYSPGQRNYGYTF. The CDR3 DNA is TGTGCCAGCAGTTACTCCCCGGGACAGAGAAACTATGGCTACACCTTC.

V gene TRBV4-2 combines with J gene TRBJ1-1; D is possibly TRBD1 (5 bases). V lost 4 bases and J 1 base, leaving 7 bases between the germline ends. This CDR3 region has 13 residues. The germline CDR1 and CDR2 sequences are LGHNA and YNFKEQ. The CDR3 reads CASSPGQNTEAFF. CDR3 bases: TGTGCCAGCAGCCCCGGACAGAACACTGAAGCTTTCTTT.

Points on this clone: One end of the junction is discordant with germline, which a read error may explain. V usage is TRBV7-7 and J usage is TRBJ1-2; D is possibly TRBD1 (5 bases). Germline CDR1 is SSHAT and CDR2 is FNYEAQ (reference sequence). The CDR3 covers 13 residues. The chain's CDR3 is CASTLRAGKDYTF. The CDR3 DNA sequence: TGTGCTAGCACCCTTAGAGCAGGGAAGGACTACACCTTC.

This chain links TRBV30 with TRBJ1-5; possibly TRBD1 for D (5 bases). The CDR3 has 15 amino acids. The V and J ends lost 2 bases and 0 bases respectively, with 11 bases between them. In germline, CDR1 is GTSNPN, CDR2 SVGIG (reference sequence). CDR3 loop: CAWSRGTDSNQPQHF. The CDR3 DNA follows: TGTGCCTGGAGTCGGGGGACGGATAGCAATCAGCCCCAGCATTTT.

The chain combines TRBV29-1 with TRBJ2-5; maybe TRBD1 (6 bases). The CDR3 is 12 amino acids. V was pared by 3 bases and J by 3 bases, with 8 bases between. Germline CDR1 SQVTM, CDR2 ANQGSEA. DNA for the CDR3: TGCAGCGTTGACCCAGGGGAAGAGACCCAGTACTTC. Residues: CSVDPGEETQYF.